Shown below are 29 T cell receptor beta chains from a single sample sequenced in a study of T-cell reconstitution after alpha-beta-depleted transplantation in children (dated by TCRdb to 2015 to 2016). Library generation was performed with PCR. This sample was sequenced with an Illumina HiSeq 2500. TCR libraries were prepared with molecular barcoding, using unique molecular identifiers to normalize TCRbeta repertoire quantification. TCRdb reanalyzed the raw reads on its own, using fastp at Q25 for trimming and MiXCR for clone calling, and kept in-frame beta chains. Rows matching on CDR3 protein sequence are summarized as one entry with the most common DNA and genes. The sample profile shows over 400,000 distinct CDR3 sequences; approximately 13% of them were found once. Jointly, the top ten make up approximately 5.4% of the sample. This material consisted of PBMCs from the stem cell graft donor, taken from the stem cell graft. Source of these receptors: a human donor who donated a stem cell graft to a child with combined immunodeficiency.

In this sample, this clonotype turned up a few times. The rearrangement uses TRBV29-1 and TRBJ2-7; unclear D gene. Trimming left V 1 base short and J 4 bases short, with 8 bases between. The CDR3 runs 12 residues. Per the germline V gene, CDR1 is SQVTM and CDR2 is ANQGSEA. The CDR3 nucleotides are TGCAGCGTTGAAGCAGCTTCGTACGAGCAGTACTTC. Its translation is CSVEAASYEQYF.

This clonotype came up a few times. The chain joins TRBV6-1 to TRBJ2-1, with TRBD2 identical over 7 bases. V lost 7 bases to trimming and J lost 3 bases; unmatched junction nucleotides: 6. This CDR3 has 14 residues. Germline CDR1 reads MNHNS; CDR2 reads SASEGT. The CDR3 loop reads CASTPSGNYNEQFF. The CDR3 nucleotides read TGTGCCAGCACCCCTAGCGGAAACTACAATGAGCAGTTCTTC.

Many counts were recorded for this clonotype. The chain combines TRBV4-3 with TRBJ1-2, with D uncertain. This CDR3 contains 14 residues. V lost 1 base and J lost 5, with 11 bases in between. Per germline, CDR1 LGHNA and CDR2 YSLEER. The CDR3 spells CASSQALREYGYTF. DNA of the CDR3: TGCGCCAGCAGCCAAGCTTTAAGGGAGTATGGCTACACCTTC.

The V gene is TRBV7-9, the J gene TRBJ1-5; D is unclear. V was cut by 4 bases and J by 0 bases, with 13 bases left in between. The V gene's germline CDR1 is SEHNR and CDR2 FQNEAQ (reference sequence). CDR3 length: 16 amino acids. The CDR3 protein is CASSSRDAYSNQPQHF. Written as DNA, the CDR3 is TGTGCCAGCAGCTCCCGAGATGCCTATAGCAATCAGCCCCAGCATTTT.

This chain joins TRBV24-1 and TRBJ2-1; possibly TRBD2 for D (5 bases). Germline V lookup: CDR1 KGHDR, CDR2 SFDVKD. The CDR3 sequence is 17 residues long. V lost 4 bases, J lost 0 bases, and 15 bases lay in between. CDR3 nucleotide sequence: TGTGCCACCAGTGACCCCTACGGGGTGTCCTCCTACAATGAGCAGTTCTTC. Translated: CATSDPYGVSSYNEQFF.

The V gene is TRBV7-8, the J gene TRBJ2-3; 8 bases map to TRBD2. Unmatched junction bases numbered 11, after V lost 5 bases and J lost 4 bases. The CDR3 contains 16 residues. Per germline, CDR1 SGHVS and CDR2 FQNEAQ. In DNA, the CDR3 is TGTGCCAGCAGCGTGGGTTACGCGGGAGGCTCAGATACGCAGTATTTT. It specifies CASSVGYAGGSDTQYF.

This rearrangement joins TRBV7-9 to TRBJ1-1; a possible D gene is TRBD1 (6 bases). Germline V lookup: CDR1 SEHNR, CDR2 FQNEAQ (reference sequence). Trimming removed 2 bases from V and 3 bases from J, with 10 bases in between. The CDR3 length is 14 residues. This CDR3 reads CASSLPRGDTEAFF. The CDR3 bases are TGTGCCAGCAGCTTACCCAGGGGTGACACTGAAGCTTTCTTT.

In its sample, this clonotype was seen a few times. The V and J genes are TRBV4-3 and TRBJ2-1; the D is unclear. Looked up from germline, CDR1 is LGHNA and CDR2 is YSLEER. CDR3 size: 16 residues. V was cut by 1 base and J by 2 bases, with 12 bases left in between. This CDR3 reads CASSQGSATTYNEQFF. CDR3 nucleotide sequence: TGCGCCAGCAGCCAAGGGTCAGCTACCACCTACAATGAGCAGTTCTTC.

This clonotype came up a few times. This chain joins TRBV11-1 and TRBJ1-1, with D unresolved. The germline gives CDR1 SGHAT, CDR2 FQDESV (reference sequence). Trimming shortened V by 5 bases and J by 8 bases, and 12 bases separated the two germline ends. The CDR3 is made up of 12 amino acids. CDR3 residues: CASSRLASEAFF. The CDR3 region has the DNA TGTGCCAGCAGCCGTCTAGCGAGCGAAGCTTTCTTT.

This clonotype has only a few counts. This rearrangement joins TRBV6-5 to TRBJ2-1; a weak D match, TRBD1 (5 bases). Germline V lookup: CDR1 MNHEY, CDR2 SVGAGI. V dropped 1 base and J dropped 5 bases, with 18 bases sitting between them. The CDR3 runs 17 residues. The CDR3: CASSYLVPWGEHNEQFF. The DNA of the CDR3 is TGTGCCAGCAGTTACTTAGTGCCGTGGGGCGAACACAATGAGCAGTTCTTC.

This clonotype showed up just a few times. The chain employs TRBV5-5 and TRBJ2-5; 8 nucleotides match TRBD1. This CDR3 contains 15 residues. Per germline, CDR1 SGHKS and CDR2 YYEKEE (reference sequence). The J segment lost 4 bases and the V segment lost 2 bases, leaving 7 bases of the junction unmatched. CDR3 region: CASSFPQGAGETQYF. The CDR3 nucleotides read TGTGCCAGCAGCTTCCCCCAGGGGGCCGGAGAGACCCAGTACTTC.

This clonotype appeared a few times. The chain combines TRBV4-2 with TRBJ2-1; D is possibly TRBD2 (5 bases). The CDR3 has 15 residues. V lost 0 bases and J 4 bases, leaving 10 bases between the germline ends. From germline, CDR1 is LGHNA and CDR2 YNFKEQ. CDR3 bases: TGTGCCAGCAGCCAAGATTTTAGACTATACAATGAGCAGTTCTTC. Protein product: CASSQDFRLYNEQFF.

This clonotype was seen a few times. The genes are TRBV28 and TRBJ2-1; 15 bases are a match to TRBD2. Looked up from germline, CDR1 is MDHEN and CDR2 is SYDVKM. The ends lost 3 bases at V and 6 bases at J; junction bases unmatched: 3. The CDR3 totals 16 residues. The CDR3 DNA reads as TGTGCCAGCAGTTTCTGGACTAGCGGGAGGGCCAATGAGCAGTTCTTC. It translates to CASSFWTSGRANEQFF.

This clonotype was recorded many times. The chain couples TRBV6-1 to TRBJ2-5; D gene uncertain. Germline-derived CDR1 and CDR2 are MNHNS and SASEGT. Trimming cost V 6 bases and J 1 base, with 12 bases left between them. The CDR3 consists of 14 residues. CDR3 nucleotides: TGTGCCAGCAGAACCCGGGCTGGCCAAGAGACCCAGTACTTC. Translated: CASRTRAGQETQYF.

The chain joins TRBV6-2 or TRBV6-3 to TRBJ1-2; no clear D gene. The germline CDR1 and CDR2 sequences are MNHEY and SVGEGT. Trimming took 3 bases from V and 2 from J, leaving 10 bases between them. The CDR3 sequence is 14 residues long. Here the CDR3 DNA reads TGTGCCAGCAGTTATCATCAACAGAACTATGGCTACACCTTC. Its translation is CASSYHQQNYGYTF.

CDR3: CATSGQGQETQYF. CDR3 bases: TGTGCCACCAGCGGACAGGGACAAGAGACCCAGTACTTC. The chain employs TRBV15 and TRBJ2-5; 8 bases fit TRBD1. This CDR3 is 13 amino acids long. Germline V gene lookup returns CDR1 LNHNV and CDR2 YYDKDF (reference sequence). V was clipped by 5 bases and J by 2 bases; unmatched bases: 1.

This clonotype showed up many times. V usage is TRBV29-1 and J usage is TRBJ2-3, with 8 bases fitting TRBD2. V lost 7 bases and J lost 3; bases outside the gene matches: 6. Per germline, CDR1 SQVTM and CDR2 ANQGSEA. CDR3 length: 13 residues. The CDR3 region is CSATRGGTDTQYF. The DNA of the CDR3 is TGCAGCGCCACTCGGGGGGGGACAGATACGCAGTATTTT.

The V and J genes are TRBV27 and TRBJ2-1; D not resolved. Germline assignment: CDR1 MNHEY and CDR2 SMNVEV (reference sequence). The V gene lost 10 bases and the J gene lost 6 bases, with 10 bases spanning the gap. CDR3 length: 11 residues. This CDR3 is CATLVRNEQFF. The DNA for the CDR3 is TGTGCCACCCTAGTTCGCAATGAGCAGTTCTTC.

The chain recombines TRBV20-1 with TRBJ2-3; 9 nucleotides align to TRBD1. The CDR3 spans 19 residues. The trim removed 5 bases at V and 6 bases at J, leaving 24 bases unmatched. Germline CDR1 reads DFQATT; CDR2 reads SNEGSKA (reference sequence). DNA for the CDR3: TGCAGTGCTCATGGAGTCCCGGGACAGGGTTCCATAGTGACGGATACGCAGTATTTT. It yields the protein CSAHGVPGQGSIVTDTQYF.

In its sample, this clonotype was seen a few times. The chain employs TRBV7-8 and TRBJ2-1; the match to TRBD2 covers 11 bases. V shed 5 bases and J 1 base; nucleotides not matched to a gene: 13. The CDR3 loop spans 19 amino acids. Germline CDR1 reads SGHVS; CDR2 reads FQNEAQ. Written as DNA, the CDR3 is TGTGCCAGCAGCACTCCCGGCTCGGGGACTAGCGGTTCCTACAATGAGCAGTTCTTC. It specifies CASSTPGSGTSGSYNEQFF.

The rearrangement links TRBV6-5 to TRBJ2-3; TRBD1 matches 9 bases. Losses at the gene ends were 0 bases for V and 4 bases for J; bases not matched to a gene: 2. Per germline, CDR1 MNHEY and CDR2 SVGAGI. This CDR3 contains 15 residues. CDR3 sequence (DNA): TGTGCCAGCAGTTACTCGGGGACAGGGCCAGATACGCAGTATTTT. It yields the protein CASSYSGTGPDTQYF.

The chain is built from TRBV5-1 and TRBJ2-1, with D possibly TRBD2 on 5 matching bases. CDR1 SGHRS and CDR2 YFSETQ come from the germline V gene. V gave up 4 bases and J gave up 4 bases, with 18 bases separating them. The CDR3 runs to 16 residues. CDR3 DNA: TGCGCCAGCAGCCCCCGGTGGGAGACATATTACAATGAGCAGTTCTTC. It specifies CASSPRWETYYNEQFF.

Many counts were recorded for this clonotype. The chain employs TRBV9 and TRBJ2-1; TRBD1 matches 8 bases. Unmatched junction bases numbered 2, after V lost 2 bases and J lost 1 base. Per germline, CDR1 SGDLS and CDR2 YYNGEE. This CDR3 has 15 amino acids. The CDR3 region is CASSVYRGSYNEQFF. The CDR3 DNA reads as TGTGCCAGCAGCGTTTACAGGGGGTCCTACAATGAGCAGTTCTTC. The variable domain in full, completed from reference TRBV9 and TRBJ2-1, reads DSGVTQTPKHLITATGQRVTLRCSPRSGDLSVYWYQQSLDQGLQFLIQYYNGEERAKGNILERFSAQQFPDLHSELNLSSLELGDSALYFCASSVYRGSYNEQFFGPGTRLTVL.

The chain joins TRBV27 to TRBJ1-6; D is possibly TRBD1 (6 bases). Germline CDR1 is MNHEY and CDR2 is SMNVEV (reference sequence). The CDR3 runs to 16 residues. The V and J ends lost 4 bases and 1 base respectively, with 11 bases between them. The CDR3 loop reads CASSSGDTSYNSPLHF. CDR3 in DNA: TGTGCCAGCAGTTCAGGGGATACGTCCTATAATTCACCCCTCCACTTT.

This clonotype was counted only a few times. The rearrangement uses TRBV10-3 and TRBJ2-3; 10 bases match TRBD2. The J segment lost 2 bases and the V segment lost 4 bases, leaving 9 bases of the junction unmatched. Germline V gene lookup returns CDR1 ENHRY and CDR2 SYGVKD. The CDR3 covers 17 residues. The CDR3 DNA follows: TGTGCCATCAGTGTAGACCCTAGCGGGGGCACCACAGATACGCAGTATTTT. Its translation: CAISVDPSGGTTDTQYF.

This clonotype showed up just a few times. The chain has TRBV5-1 and TRBJ2-2; D is uncertain. V lost 3 bases to trimming and J lost 0 bases, with 12 bases between them. This CDR3 is 16 amino acids long. Germline V gene sequence: CDR1 SGHRS, CDR2 YFSETQ. CDR3 DNA: TGCGCCAGCAGCTCCTCGGGTTTCGCGAACACCGGGGAGCTGTTTTTT. This translates into CASSSSGFANTGELFF.

In this sample, this clonotype turned up a few times. This chain connects TRBV29-1 to TRBJ1-1; 7 bases agree with TRBD1. V lost 7 bases, J lost 4 bases, and 6 bases stayed unmatched. Germline V gene data show CDR1 as SQVTM and CDR2 as ANQGSEA. This CDR3 is 12 amino acids long. This CDR3 reads CSATRQGTEAFF. In nucleotides, the CDR3 is TGCAGCGCCACACGACAGGGCACTGAAGCTTTCTTT.

This clonotype was seen only a few times. V gene TRBV6-5 combines with J gene TRBJ2-5; D might be TRBD1 or TRBD2, each matching 5 bases. Trimming cost V 2 bases and J 1 base, with 14 bases left between them. From germline, CDR1 is MNHEY and CDR2 SVGAGI. The length of the CDR3 is 16 residues. The DNA for the CDR3 is TGTGCCAGCAGTTACAGGAGAGGGGCCGGCCAAGAGACCCAGTACTTC. It translates to CASSYRRGAGQETQYF.

This clonotype was seen a few times. The V gene is TRBV7-2, the J gene TRBJ2-1, with D possibly matching TRBD2 (6 bases). V lost 2 bases and J 1 base, leaving 6 bases between the germline ends. The CDR3 covers 14 residues. Germline V gene sequence: CDR1 SGHTA, CDR2 FQGNSA. The CDR3 nucleotides are TGTGCCAGCAGCTTACTAGCGTCCTACAATGAGCAGTTCTTC. This translates into CASSLLASYNEQFF.